This T cell receptor (beta chain) was profiled in a study of cytomegalovirus exposure and HLA in healthy donors. Primers: 60 Vbeta forward and 13 Jbeta reverse. Sequenced by immunoSEQ multiplex PCR; TCRdb stores in-frame clones only, minus some. Of under 150,000 clones listed, roughly 80% are singletons. In germline, CDR1 is SGDLS, CDR2 YYNGEE. With 6 bases removed from V and 7 bases from J, the gap between germline ends came to 17 bases. The CDR3 extends over 13 amino acids. Study findings and constraints: Later, TCR association rates were found to vary by HLA locus, highest for DRB1 and lowest for HLA-C. Immune exposure information available was restricted to CMV serostatus.

About this clone itself: Its antigen is currently unknown.

The receptor comes from a woman in her 40s in good health and CMV-seropositive. The chain is built from TRBV9 and TRBJ2-7; D gene ambiguous. The material sequenced was PBMCs. The CDR3 nucleotides read TGTGCCAGCATTTTACTCCCCCCGGAGGAGCAGTACTTC. This translates into CASILLPPEEQYF.